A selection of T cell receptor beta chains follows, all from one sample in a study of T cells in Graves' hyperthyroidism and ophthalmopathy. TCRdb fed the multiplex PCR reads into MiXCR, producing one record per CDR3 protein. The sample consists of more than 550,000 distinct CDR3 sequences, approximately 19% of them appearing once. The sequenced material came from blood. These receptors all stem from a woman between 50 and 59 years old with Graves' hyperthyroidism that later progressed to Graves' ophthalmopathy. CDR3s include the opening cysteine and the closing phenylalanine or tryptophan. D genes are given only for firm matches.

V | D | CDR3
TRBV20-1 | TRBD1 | CSARQGPYGYTF
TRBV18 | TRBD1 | CASSLREQGSGAFF
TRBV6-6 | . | CASSYSRGLIYGYTF
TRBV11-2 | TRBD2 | CACSSLAGGTDTQYF
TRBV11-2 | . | CASSLEGADTLGNTIYF
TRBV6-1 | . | CASSEATRVRNTEAFF
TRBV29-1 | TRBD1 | CSVVADRINTEAFF
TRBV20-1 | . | CSVLLSSYNEQFF
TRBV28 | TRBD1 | CASSLSGQAFNQPQHF
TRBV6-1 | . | CASSALRGHLNTEAFF
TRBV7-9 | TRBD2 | CASSFGTSVDTQYF
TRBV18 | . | CASSNRGGNEQFF
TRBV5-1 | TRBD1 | CASSFPTGTGRDTQYF
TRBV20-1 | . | CSARDPRRVANTGELFF
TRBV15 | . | CATSRDRRGQGDTQYF
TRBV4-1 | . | CASSQEGGSDYGYTF
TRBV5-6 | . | CASSLVGTTDIQYF
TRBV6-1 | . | CASSIAREGEAFF
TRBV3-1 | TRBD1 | CASSRDRVPYNEQFF
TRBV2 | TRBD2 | CASTGRGGNEQFF
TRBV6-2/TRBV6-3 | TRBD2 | CASSLTGTSGKTQYF
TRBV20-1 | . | CSARDGSGQLYEQYF
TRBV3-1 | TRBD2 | CVSSHPQGSGGGLDTQYF
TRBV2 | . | CASSEDQVGEQYF
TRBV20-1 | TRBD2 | CSATPPGGGHDTQYF
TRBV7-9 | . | CASSFSLGPNYGYTF
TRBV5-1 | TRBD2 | CASSLAGETQYF
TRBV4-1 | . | CASSQTRDKNTEAFF
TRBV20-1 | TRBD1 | CSARGQGLESSPLHF
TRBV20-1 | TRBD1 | CSAREEWGQLNTEAFF
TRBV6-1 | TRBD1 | CASSEGWQGAGEQYF
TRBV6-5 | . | CASSSPGGVHGYTF